This TCR beta chain was captured by sequencing in a study of CD8 T cells in Susac syndrome. RNA in amounts of about 0.5 to 1 ug was reverse transcribed with random hexamers. From the immunoSEQ multiplex PCR reads, TCRdb called clonotypes with MiXCR, one entry per CDR3 protein. The table has more than 85,000 distinct CDR3 sequences, around 97% seen once. TCR beta from blood CD8+ and CD4+ T cells was sequenced. Trimming left V 8 bases short and J 2 bases short, with 13 bases between. Germline values: CDR1 SNHLY, CDR2 FYNNEI. The CDR3 is made up of 14 amino acids. This sequence originates from a human donor in good health. The sample consisted of CD4+ T cells from PBMCs. The chain links TRBV2 to TRBJ2-1; possibly TRBD1 or TRBD2 for D (5 bases each). CDR3 bases: TGTGCCAGCCGGCGTGGGGGAACCTACAATGAGCAGTTCTTC. Translated, it gives CASRRGGTYNEQFF.